Listed here are 6 T cell receptor beta chains from one sample, sequenced in a study of identifying expanded T cells in peripheral blood. Profiled with immunoSEQ multiplex PCR; TCRdb holds only in-frame clones, not every one. Of around 120,000 clones in the sample, about 80% were seen once. Material for sequencing was blood. The source of these receptors is a person aged 18-70 years in good health.

The chain combines TRBV7-2 with TRBJ1-6, with D possibly being TRBD1 (5 bases). V was shortened by 2 bases and J by 1 base, with 18 bases between the two germline ends. CDR1 is SGHTA and CDR2 is FQGNSA in the germline V gene. This CDR3 is built from 19 residues. CDR3 sequence (DNA): TGTGCCAGCAGCTTATATGGGATTGGGGGTAGGTCCTATAATTCACCCCTCCACTTT. Protein product: CASSLYGIGGRSYNSPLHF.

The rearrangement links TRBV11-2 to TRBJ2-7, with 9 bases fitting TRBD1. Germline-derived CDR1 and CDR2 are SGHAT and FQNNGV. Trimming took 3 bases from V and 6 from J; bases not matched to a gene: 6. The CDR3 has 14 residues. The DNA for the CDR3 is TGTGCCAGCAGCTTTGGGACAGGGTTTTTCGAGCAGTACTTC. As protein: CASSFGTGFFEQYF.

The sample holds a few counts of this clone. The rearrangement uses TRBV5-1 and TRBJ1-2; tentative D call: TRBD1 (6 bases). V was cut by 4 bases and J by 5 bases, with 9 bases left in between. There are 12 residues in the CDR3. Per germline, CDR1 SGHRS and CDR2 YFSETQ. Here the CDR3 reads CASSVGQYGYTF. Written as DNA, the CDR3 is TGCGCCAGCAGCGTAGGACAGTATGGCTACACCTTC.

This chain joins TRBV4-3 and TRBJ2-7; D possibly corresponds to TRBD1 (6 bases). CDR3 size: 17 residues. V dropped 2 bases and J dropped 0 bases, with 17 bases sitting between them. Per germline, CDR1 LGHNA and CDR2 YSLEER. CDR3: CASSQHLQGLSSYEQYF. CDR3 coding DNA: TGCGCCAGCAGCCAACATTTACAGGGATTAAGCTCCTACGAGCAGTACTTC.

This chain connects TRBV7-9 to TRBJ2-5; D not certain. Trimming left V 8 bases short and J 0 bases short, with 10 bases between. CDR1 is SEHNR, CDR2 FQNEAQ, per germline (reference sequence). The CDR3 spans 13 residues. CDR3 sequence reads: CASARVYQETQYF. The DNA for the CDR3 is TGTGCCAGCGCTCGGGTGTACCAAGAGACCCAGTACTTC.

The V call is TRBV18, the J call TRBJ1-2; D gene unclear. V lost 4 bases and J 2 bases, leaving 14 bases between the germline ends. The CDR3 is made up of 15 amino acids. Germline CDR1 is KGHSH and CDR2 is LQKENI. In DNA, the CDR3 is TGTGCCAGCTCACGGTATCCTAGGGAAAACTATGGCTACACCTTC. This encodes CASSRYPRENYGYTF.